This T cell receptor beta chain was found in a study of CD8+ T cells in alopecia areata. Study-level findings and limits: Scalp clonality and expanded CD8+ clones among the top 100 were significantly decreased by tofacitinib. Normal skin's resident alphabeta T cells are sequenced alongside lesional scalp T cells. Sharing of TCRs across patients appeared less clear than in mice, possibly for HLA-related reasons.

Per the germline V gene, CDR1 is SEHNR and CDR2 is FQNEAQ (reference sequence). The V end lost 5 bases, the J end lost 5 bases, and 13 bases lay between the germline ends. This CDR3 has 13 amino acids. The sample's treatment: oral pan-JAK inhibitor, 5-10 mg twice daily. Reverse transcribed after extraction, RNA yielded cDNA as the sequencing template. Data came from immunoSEQ multiplex PCR; TCRdb stores just in-frame clones and leaves some out. Of roughly 200,000 clones in the sample, approximately 53% are singletons; the top ten hold approximately 11%. This clone appeared a few times. Its antigen is not known.

This sample comprised CD8+ T cells sorted from blood, obtained at week 24, from a patient treated with tofacitinib. This chain joins TRBV7-9 and TRBJ2-7, with D unclear. This sequence was found in a human donor with alopecia areata. CDR3: CASSPVRLNEQYF. The CDR3 nucleotides read TGTGCCAGCAGCCCCGTTCGGTTGAACGAGCAGTACTTC.